This note documents a single T cell receptor beta chain sequence. This sample is drawn from a study of monozygotic twins with inflammatory bowel disease. There are 21 residues in the CDR3. Germline CDR1 reads SGHAT; CDR2 reads FQNNGV. TCRdb reworked the 5' RACE reads into one entry per CDR3 protein, no DNA. The specimen's table records 350,000 to 500,000 distinct CDR3 sequences. V gene TRBV11-2 combines with J gene TRBJ2-1; TCRdb returns TRBD2, unconfirmable since there is no DNA. The sequence was obtained from a human donor with ulcerative colitis or Crohn's disease, or a healthy co-twin of an affected twin (not recorded which). Material for sequencing was blood. The CDR3 is CASSSQHRTSGGQLSYNEQFF.